This TCR beta chain was observed in a study of response to subunit inactivated influenza vaccine. The study's findings and limits: A suggestion made by the authors is that each seasonal influenza vaccination recruits few new T cells.

Per the germline V gene, CDR1 is LGHNA and CDR2 is YSLEER. This CDR3 has 13 residues. V lost 4 bases, J lost 4 bases, and 7 bases lay in between. TCRdb fed the RT-PCR reads into MiXCR, producing one record per CDR3 protein. The data hold 450,000 to 600,000 distinct CDR3 sequences, with 6.5% to 8% observed a single time. In its sample, this clonotype was seen many times. Antigen specificity is unknown. This TCR came from a man between 50 and 75 years old who received an inactivated influenza vaccine. The source was PBMCs from blood, collected less than 30 months after vaccination. This chain joins TRBV4-3 and TRBJ2-2; D gene ambiguous. The CDR3 is CASSPASTGELFF. DNA for the CDR3: TGCGCCAGCAGCCCGGCCAGCACCGGGGAGCTGTTTTTT.